These 19 T cell receptor beta chains share one sample of origin, sequenced in a study of T cell responses to AZD1222 COVID-19 vaccine. Measured with immunoSEQ multiplex PCR; TCRdb has only the in-frame clones, and not every one. The sample contains tens of thousands of clones, 81% of which appear only once. The input for sequencing was peripheral blood, taken 28 days after the second AZD1222 dose. Receptor source: an adult who received the AZD1222 COVID-19 vaccine.

This chain uses TRBV6-6 with TRBJ2-7; unclear D gene. There are 15 residues in the CDR3. The V gene lost 1 base and the J gene lost 1 base, with 11 bases spanning the gap. CDR1 MNHNY and CDR2 SVGAGI come from the germline V gene (reference sequence). As DNA, the CDR3 is TGTGCCAGCAGTTACTTGGGCGGCATATCCTACGAGCAGTACTTC. Residues: CASSYLGGISYEQYF.

This clone appeared once. This chain joins TRBV15 and TRBJ2-1; D gene uncertain. V dropped 3 bases and J dropped 3 bases, with 6 bases sitting between them. Germline CDR1 reads LNHNV; CDR2 reads YYDKDF (reference sequence). This CDR3 region has 13 residues. The CDR3 loop reads CATSSDNYNEQFF. For the CDR3, the DNA is TGTGCCACCAGCAGCGATAACTACAATGAGCAGTTCTTC. Based on the CDR3 plus reference TRBV15 and TRBJ2-1, the full variable domain is DAMVIQNPRYQVTQFGKPVTLSCSQTLNHNVMYWYQQKSSQAPKLLFHYYDKDFNNEADTPDNFQSRRPNTSFCFLDIRSPGLGDTAMYLCATSSDNYNEQFFGPGTRLTVL.

The chain has TRBV7-9 and TRBJ2-7; D call uncertain. CDR1 is SEHNR, CDR2 FQNEAQ, per germline (reference sequence). Between the trimmed V and J ends, which lost 3 bases and 4 bases, there was a span of 7 bases. The CDR3 runs 12 residues. The CDR3 region has the DNA TGTGCCAGCAGCTTCGTGCGTTACGAGCAGTACTTC. Translated: CASSFVRYEQYF.

J is TRBJ1-2 and V is TRBV19, with D unresolved. The CDR3 has 15 residues. Germline CDR1 is LNHDA and CDR2 is SQIVND (reference sequence). Trimming cost V 5 bases and J 4 bases, with 17 bases left between them. CDR3 bases: TGTGCCAGTAGTCCCCCAAGAGGTTATAGCTATGGCTACACCTTC. It codes for CASSPPRGYSYGYTF.

The chain links TRBV9 to TRBJ2-5; D may match TRBD1 or TRBD2 (5 bases each). V shed 0 bases and J shed 9 bases, with 15 bases lying between them. CDR1 is SGDLS, CDR2 YYNGEE, per germline. The CDR3 contains 14 residues. The CDR3 nucleotides are TGTGCCAGCAGCGTAGAAGGGGACCCCAAGCCCCAGTACTTC. Its protein product is CASSVEGDPKPQYF.

V is TRBV28 and J is TRBJ1-3; TRBD1 matches at 10 bases. The J segment lost 4 bases and the V segment lost 5 bases, leaving 5 bases of the junction unmatched. The CDR3 has 15 amino acids. Germline values: CDR1 MDHEN, CDR2 SYDVKM. For the CDR3, the DNA is TGTGCCAGCAGTACCGGACAGGGGGGAGGAAACACCATATATTTT. Its translation is CASSTGQGGGNTIYF.

This chain uses TRBV27 with TRBJ2-2; D remains ambiguous. CDR1 MNHEY and CDR2 SMNVEV come from the germline V gene (reference sequence). There are 13 residues in the CDR3. Trimming took off 6 bases at V and 0 bases at J, with 5 bases between the two ends. The CDR3 sequence is CASRDTNTGELFF. The DNA for the CDR3 is TGTGCCAGCAGAGACACGAACACCGGGGAGCTGTTTTTT.

V usage is TRBV7-2 and J usage is TRBJ2-5; maybe TRBD1 (5 bases). The ends were cut back, 1 base at V and 7 bases at J, with 13 bases in the middle. The CDR3 is 14 residues long. Germline V gene data show CDR1 as SGHTA and CDR2 as FQGNSA. The CDR3 spells CASSLESSQGTQYF. The CDR3 region has the DNA TGTGCCAGCAGCTTAGAATCTAGTCAGGGGACCCAGTACTTC.

This chain joins TRBV7-2 and TRBJ2-7; tentatively, D is TRBD2 (6 bases). CDR1 is SGHTA, CDR2 FQGNSA, per germline. Trimming stripped 3 bases from V and 2 bases from J, with 14 bases between. The CDR3 totals 15 residues. The CDR3 spells CASSFLGTSTYEQYF. Written as DNA, the CDR3 is TGTGCCAGCAGCTTTCTCGGGACTTCAACCTACGAGCAGTACTTC. Complete variable domain (other parts from reference TRBV7-2 and TRBJ2-7): GAGVSQSPSNKVTEKGKDVELRCDPISGHTALYWYRQSLGQGLEFLIYFQGNSAPDKSGLPSDRFSAERTGGSVSTLTIQRTQQEDSAVYLCASSFLGTSTYEQYFGPGTRLTVT.

CDR3 sequence reads: CASSSPPTTRGGYTF. The DNA of the CDR3 is TGTGCCAGCAGCTCCCCCCCCACCACCAGGGGCGGCTACACCTTC. The V call is TRBV7-2, the J call TRBJ1-2, with D perhaps TRBD1 (6 bases). Per germline, CDR1 SGHTA and CDR2 FQGNSA. This CDR3 is built from 15 residues. V lost 4 bases to trimming and J lost 8 bases, with 20 bases between them.

The V gene is TRBV7-9, the J gene TRBJ2-7, with D possibly TRBD1 on 5 matching bases. The length of the CDR3 is 13 residues. The V end was cut by 0 bases, the J end by 4 bases, with 7 bases between. Germline V CDR1 and CDR2: SEHNR, FQNEAQ (reference sequence). CDR3 in amino acids: CASSLAYRYEQYF. The CDR3 nucleotides are TGTGCCAGCAGCTTAGCGTACAGGTACGAGCAGTACTTC.

The chain carries TRBV10-3 and TRBJ2-7; possible D gene TRBD1, 6 bases. The germline gives CDR1 ENHRY, CDR2 SYGVKD. The CDR3 loop spans 15 amino acids. V lost 7 bases, J lost 6 bases, and 22 bases lay in between. CDR3 sequence: CAITRGASSWGEQYF. In nucleotides, the CDR3 is TGTGCCATCACCAGGGGCGCCTCCAGTTGGGGCGAGCAGTACTTC.

This clone has only one observation. The chain employs TRBV6-5 and TRBJ1-5; a possible D gene is TRBD1 (5 bases). The CDR3 contains 15 residues. CDR1 is MNHEY and CDR2 is SVGAGI in the germline V gene. Trimming took off 4 bases at V and 3 bases at J, with 13 bases between the two ends. The CDR3: CASSLSNRINQPQHF. CDR3 DNA sequence: TGTGCCAGCAGTTTATCTAACAGGATCAATCAGCCCCAGCATTTT.

The chain has TRBV9 and TRBJ2-3; 11 bases match TRBD2. This CDR3 is 17 amino acids long. Germline V gene data show CDR1 as SGDLS and CDR2 as YYNGEE. V lost 4 bases to trimming and J lost 6 bases; unmatched junction nucleotides: 13. CDR3 loop: CASSKQTSGTRSDTQYF. The CDR3 DNA reads as TGTGCCAGCAGCAAACAGACTAGCGGGACTCGTTCTGATACGCAGTATTTT.

V gene TRBV6-4 combines with J gene TRBJ1-1; D is possibly TRBD1 (5 bases). There are 11 residues in the CDR3. Trimming stripped 4 bases from V and 7 bases from J, with 7 bases between. The V gene's germline CDR1 is MRHNA and CDR2 SNTAGT. CDR3 coding DNA: TGTGCCAGCAGTGGACAGTTTGAAGCTTTCTTT. Translated: CASSGQFEAFF.

V usage is TRBV19 and J usage is TRBJ2-1; D is uncertain. Trimming pared 3 bases from V and 7 bases from J, leaving 4 bases between. CDR3 length: 11 amino acids. Germline lookup yields CDR1 LNHDA and CDR2 SQIVND (reference sequence). The CDR3 bases are TGTGCCAGTAGTATGTTGAATGAGCAGTTCTTC. This sequence encodes CASSMLNEQFF.

The V call is TRBV9, the J call TRBJ2-2; D not resolved. The CDR3 consists of 16 residues. CDR1 and CDR2 from the germline V gene are SGDLS and YYNGEE. Deletions cut 0 bases from V and 0 bases from J, with 9 bases between. CDR3 nucleotide sequence: TGTGCCAGCAGCGTAGGTACACCTACGAACACCGGGGAGCTGTTTTTT. This sequence encodes CASSVGTPTNTGELFF.

The CDR3 DNA sequence: TGTGCCAGCAGCCCCTGGCGGGCTCGGAATGAGCAGTTCTTC. Its protein product is CASSPWRARNEQFF. The chain joins TRBV7-2 to TRBJ2-1, with D possibly TRBD2 on 5 matching bases. Germline CDR1 SGHTA, CDR2 FQGNSA. CDR3 size: 14 residues. The ends were cut back, 5 bases at V and 7 bases at J, with 15 bases in the middle.

This clone was seen only once. The chain joins TRBV28 to TRBJ1-1; D remains unclear. With 7 bases removed from V and 4 bases from J, the gap between germline ends came to 16 bases. CDR3 length: 14 amino acids. The germline gives CDR1 MDHEN, CDR2 SYDVKM. CDR3 sequence: CASIHIDKITEAFF. The CDR3 DNA is TGTGCCAGCATCCATATAGACAAAATCACTGAAGCTTTCTTT.